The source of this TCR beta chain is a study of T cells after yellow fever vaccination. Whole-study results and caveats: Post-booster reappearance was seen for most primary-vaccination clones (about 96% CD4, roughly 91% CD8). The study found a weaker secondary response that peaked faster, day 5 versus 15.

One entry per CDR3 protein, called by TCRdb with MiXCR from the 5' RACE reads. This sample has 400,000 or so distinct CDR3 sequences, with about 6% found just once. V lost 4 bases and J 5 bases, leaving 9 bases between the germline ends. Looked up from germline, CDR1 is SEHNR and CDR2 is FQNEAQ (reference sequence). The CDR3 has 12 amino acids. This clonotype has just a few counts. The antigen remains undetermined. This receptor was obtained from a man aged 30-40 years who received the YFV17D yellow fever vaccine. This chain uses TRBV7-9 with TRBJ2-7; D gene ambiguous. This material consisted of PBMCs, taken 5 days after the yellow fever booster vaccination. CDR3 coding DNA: TGTGCCAGCAGCTCCCTCAAGGACGAGCAGTACTTC. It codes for CASSSLKDEQYF.